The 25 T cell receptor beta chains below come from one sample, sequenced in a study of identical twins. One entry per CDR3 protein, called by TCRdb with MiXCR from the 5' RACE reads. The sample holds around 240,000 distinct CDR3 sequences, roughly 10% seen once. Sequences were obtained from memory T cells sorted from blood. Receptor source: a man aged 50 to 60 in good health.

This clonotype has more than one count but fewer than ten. CDR3 sequence (DNA): TGTGCCAGCAGCCAGACGACAGGGGAGCGGGAAAAACTGTTTTTT. It encodes CASSQTTGEREKLFF. This chain joins TRBV4-2 and TRBJ1-4; 8 bases match TRBD1. Germline trimming cut 3 bases from V and 8 bases from J; bases unmatched to any gene: 8. There are 15 residues in the CDR3. Germline-derived CDR1 and CDR2 are LGHNA and YNFKEQ.

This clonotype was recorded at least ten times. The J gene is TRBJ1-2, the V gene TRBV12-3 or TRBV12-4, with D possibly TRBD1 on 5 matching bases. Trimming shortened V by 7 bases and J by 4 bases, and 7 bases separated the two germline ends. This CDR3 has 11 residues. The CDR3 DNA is TGTGCCAGCACCGGGGGCTATGGCTACACCTTC. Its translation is CASTGGYGYTF.

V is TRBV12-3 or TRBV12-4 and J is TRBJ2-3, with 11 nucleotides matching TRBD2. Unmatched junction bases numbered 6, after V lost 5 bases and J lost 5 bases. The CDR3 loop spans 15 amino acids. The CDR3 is CASSHSGGAGDTQYF. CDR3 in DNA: TGTGCCAGCAGTCATAGCGGGGGGGCTGGAGATACGCAGTATTTT.

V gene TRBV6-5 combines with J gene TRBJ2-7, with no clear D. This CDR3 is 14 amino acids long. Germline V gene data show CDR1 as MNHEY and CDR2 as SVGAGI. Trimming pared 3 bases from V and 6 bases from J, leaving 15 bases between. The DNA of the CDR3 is TGTGCCAGCAGTTATCAGCTAGGGCGACCCGAGCAGTACTTC. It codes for CASSYQLGRPEQYF.

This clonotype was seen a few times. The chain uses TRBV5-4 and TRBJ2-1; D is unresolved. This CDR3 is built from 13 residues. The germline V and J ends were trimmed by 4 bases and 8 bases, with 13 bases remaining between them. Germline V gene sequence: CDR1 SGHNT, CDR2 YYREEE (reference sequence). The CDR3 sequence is CASSPTPQDEQFF. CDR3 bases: TGTGCCAGCAGCCCGACTCCCCAGGATGAGCAGTTCTTC.

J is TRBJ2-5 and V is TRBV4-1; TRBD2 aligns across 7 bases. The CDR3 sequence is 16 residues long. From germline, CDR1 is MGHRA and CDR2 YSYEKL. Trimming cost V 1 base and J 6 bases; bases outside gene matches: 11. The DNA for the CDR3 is TGCGCCAGCAGCCAAGTTTGGACTAGACCTTATAAGACCCAGTACTTC. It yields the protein CASSQVWTRPYKTQYF.

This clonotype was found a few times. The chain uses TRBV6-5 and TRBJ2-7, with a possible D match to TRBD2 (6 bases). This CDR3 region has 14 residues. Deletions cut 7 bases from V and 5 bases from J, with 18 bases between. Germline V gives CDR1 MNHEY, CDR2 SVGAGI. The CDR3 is CASTSLGGADEQYF. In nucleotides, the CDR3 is TGTGCCAGCACCAGCTTAGGAGGGGCCGACGAGCAGTACTTC.

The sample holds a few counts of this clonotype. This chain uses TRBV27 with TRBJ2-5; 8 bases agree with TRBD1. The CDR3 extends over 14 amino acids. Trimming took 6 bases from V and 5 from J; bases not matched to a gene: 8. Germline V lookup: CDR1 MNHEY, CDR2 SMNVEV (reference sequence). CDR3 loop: CASSDTGGFETQYF. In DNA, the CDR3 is TGTGCCAGCAGCGACACAGGGGGTTTTGAGACCCAGTACTTC.

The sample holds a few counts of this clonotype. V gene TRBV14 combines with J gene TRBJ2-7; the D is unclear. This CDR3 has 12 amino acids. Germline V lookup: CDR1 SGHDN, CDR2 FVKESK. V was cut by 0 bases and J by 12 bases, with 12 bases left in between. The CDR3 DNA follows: TGTGCCAGCAGCCAAGATAGGTTGGTTGGGTACTTC. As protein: CASSQDRLVGYF.

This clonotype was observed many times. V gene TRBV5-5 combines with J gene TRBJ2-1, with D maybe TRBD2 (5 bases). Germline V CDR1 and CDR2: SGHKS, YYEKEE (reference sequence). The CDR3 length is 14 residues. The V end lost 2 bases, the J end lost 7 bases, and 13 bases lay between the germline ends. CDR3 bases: TGTGCCAGCAGCTTCGAACTAGTACGGAATGAGCAGTTCTTC. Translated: CASSFELVRNEQFF.

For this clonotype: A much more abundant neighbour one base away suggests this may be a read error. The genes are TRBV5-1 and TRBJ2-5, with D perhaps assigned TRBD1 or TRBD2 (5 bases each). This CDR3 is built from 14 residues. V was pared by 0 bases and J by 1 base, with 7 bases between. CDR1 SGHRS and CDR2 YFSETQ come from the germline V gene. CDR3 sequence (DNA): TGCGCCAGCAGCTTGGTTGGGACCCAAGAGACCCAGTACTTC. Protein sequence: CASSLVGTQETQYF.

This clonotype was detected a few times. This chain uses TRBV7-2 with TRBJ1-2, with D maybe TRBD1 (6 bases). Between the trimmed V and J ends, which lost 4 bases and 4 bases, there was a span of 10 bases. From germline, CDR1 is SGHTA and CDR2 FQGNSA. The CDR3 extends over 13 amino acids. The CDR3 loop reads CASSSQGFYGYTF. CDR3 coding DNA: TGTGCCAGCAGCTCACAGGGATTCTATGGCTACACCTTC.

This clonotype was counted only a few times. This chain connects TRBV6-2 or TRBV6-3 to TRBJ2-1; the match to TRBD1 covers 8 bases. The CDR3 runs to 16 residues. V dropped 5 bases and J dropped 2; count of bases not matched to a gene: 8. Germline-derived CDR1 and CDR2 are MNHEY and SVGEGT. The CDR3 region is CASSRRPDRAYNEQFF. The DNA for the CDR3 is TGTGCCAGCAGTCGCCGGCCGGACAGGGCCTACAATGAGCAGTTCTTC.

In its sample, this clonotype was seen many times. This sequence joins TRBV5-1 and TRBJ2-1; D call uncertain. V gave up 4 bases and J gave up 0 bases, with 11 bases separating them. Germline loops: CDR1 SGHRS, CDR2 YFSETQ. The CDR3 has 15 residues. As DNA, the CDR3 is TGCGCCAGCAGCCCGATGGTGAGCTCCTACAATGAGCAGTTCTTC. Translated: CASSPMVSSYNEQFF.

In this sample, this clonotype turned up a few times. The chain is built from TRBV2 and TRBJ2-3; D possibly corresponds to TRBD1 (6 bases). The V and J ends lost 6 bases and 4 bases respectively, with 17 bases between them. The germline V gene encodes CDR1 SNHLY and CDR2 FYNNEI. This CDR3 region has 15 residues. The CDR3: CASSTGTTSADTQYF. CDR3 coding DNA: TGTGCCAGCAGCACCGGGACAACTAGTGCAGATACGCAGTATTTT.

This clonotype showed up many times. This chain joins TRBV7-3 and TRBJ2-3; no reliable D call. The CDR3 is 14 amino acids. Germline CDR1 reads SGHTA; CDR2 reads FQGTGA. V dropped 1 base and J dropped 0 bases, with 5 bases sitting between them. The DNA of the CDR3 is TGTGCCAGCAGCTTAATTCCTAGCACAGATACGCAGTATTTT. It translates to CASSLIPSTDTQYF.

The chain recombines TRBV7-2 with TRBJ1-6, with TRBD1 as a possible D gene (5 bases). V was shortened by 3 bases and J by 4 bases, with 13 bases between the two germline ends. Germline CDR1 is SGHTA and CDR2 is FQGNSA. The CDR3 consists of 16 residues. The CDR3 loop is CASSFPGGGYNSPLHF. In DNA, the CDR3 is TGTGCCAGCAGCTTCCCCGGTGGGGGATATAATTCACCCCTCCACTTT.

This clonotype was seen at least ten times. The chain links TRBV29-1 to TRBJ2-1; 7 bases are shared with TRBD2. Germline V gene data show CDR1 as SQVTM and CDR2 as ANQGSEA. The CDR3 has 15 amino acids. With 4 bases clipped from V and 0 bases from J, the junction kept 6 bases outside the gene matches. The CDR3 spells CSVGSGASSYNEQFF. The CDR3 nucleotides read TGCAGCGTTGGGAGCGGGGCGAGCTCCTACAATGAGCAGTTCTTC.

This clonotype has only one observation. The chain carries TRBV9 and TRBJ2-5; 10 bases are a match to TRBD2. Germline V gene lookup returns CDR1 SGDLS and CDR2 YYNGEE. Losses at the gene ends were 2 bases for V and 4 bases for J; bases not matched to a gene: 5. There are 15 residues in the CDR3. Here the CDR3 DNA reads TGTGCCAGCAGCGTCCTAGCGGGAGCTGCAGAGACCCAGTACTTC. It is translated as CASSVLAGAAETQYF.

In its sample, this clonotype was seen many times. CDR3 in DNA: TGCGCCAGCAGCCAAGACTGGGGGCAAGAGACCCAGTACTTC. Translating gives CASSQDWGQETQYF. The chain uses TRBV4-3 and TRBJ2-5; D possibly uses TRBD1 or TRBD2 (5 bases each). The CDR3 has 14 amino acids. The V gene's germline CDR1 is LGHNA and CDR2 YSLEER. V was pared by 0 bases and J by 2 bases, with 7 bases between.

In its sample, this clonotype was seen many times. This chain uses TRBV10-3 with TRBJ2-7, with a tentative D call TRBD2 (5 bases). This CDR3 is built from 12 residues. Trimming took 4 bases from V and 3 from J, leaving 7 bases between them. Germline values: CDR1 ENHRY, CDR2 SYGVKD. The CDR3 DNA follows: TGTGCCATCAGTGCCCGGGGCTACGAGCAGTACTTC. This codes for CAISARGYEQYF.

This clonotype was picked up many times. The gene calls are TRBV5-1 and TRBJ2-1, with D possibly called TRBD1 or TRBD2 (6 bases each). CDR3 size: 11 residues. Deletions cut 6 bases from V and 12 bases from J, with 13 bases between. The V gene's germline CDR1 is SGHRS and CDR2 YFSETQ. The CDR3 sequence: CASTSGGGQFF. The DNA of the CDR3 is TGCGCCAGCACCTCTGGAGGGGGGCAGTTCTTC.

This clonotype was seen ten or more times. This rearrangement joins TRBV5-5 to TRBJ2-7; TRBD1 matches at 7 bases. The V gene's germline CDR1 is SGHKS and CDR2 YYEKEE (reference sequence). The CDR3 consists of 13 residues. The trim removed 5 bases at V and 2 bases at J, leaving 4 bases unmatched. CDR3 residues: CASSWTGTYEQYF. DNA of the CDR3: TGTGCCAGCAGTTGGACAGGTACCTACGAGCAGTACTTC.

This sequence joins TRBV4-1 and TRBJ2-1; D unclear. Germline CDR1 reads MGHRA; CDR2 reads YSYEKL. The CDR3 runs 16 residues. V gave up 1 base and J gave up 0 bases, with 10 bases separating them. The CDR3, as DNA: TGCGCCAGCAGCCAAGTAATGAGGAGCTCCTACAATGAGCAGTTCTTC. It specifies CASSQVMRSSYNEQFF.

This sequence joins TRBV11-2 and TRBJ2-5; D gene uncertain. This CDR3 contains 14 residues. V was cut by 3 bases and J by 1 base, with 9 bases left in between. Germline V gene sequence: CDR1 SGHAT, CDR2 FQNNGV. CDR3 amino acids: CASSLGRVQETQYF. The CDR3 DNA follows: TGTGCCAGCAGCTTGGGTCGGGTCCAAGAGACCCAGTACTTC.